The 27 T cell receptor beta chains listed next were all sequenced from one sample in a study of T cells in Graves' hyperthyroidism and ophthalmopathy (dated by TCRdb to between 2018 and 2021). Library construction relied on multiplex PCR. Reads for this sample came from an Illumina HiSeq 2000. The TCR beta CDR3 regions were amplified from the RNA transcripts. The first round of RT-PCR for the TCR CDR3 was performed with the HTBI primer set and the Qiagen OneStep RT-PCR kit. The raw public reads went through TCRdb reprocessing: fastp at Q25, MiXCR clone calling, in-frame beta chains kept. Merged by CDR3 protein, the rows form single entries marked with the most common genes and DNA. In all, the sample holds about 200,000 distinct CDR3 sequences, and roughly a sixth of those were seen once. The top ten clonotypes cover around 52% of the sample. Source material: blood. These receptors originate from a woman in her fifties or sixties with Graves' hyperthyroidism.

The rearrangement links TRBV27 to TRBJ2-1; D gene ambiguous. In germline, CDR1 is MNHEY, CDR2 SMNVEV (reference sequence). The germline V and J ends were trimmed by 5 bases and 2 bases, with 10 bases remaining between them. CDR3 size: 14 residues. The CDR3 bases are TGTGCCAGCAGTCCCCTGGTGGCCTACAATGAGCAGTTCTTC. This gives the protein CASSPLVAYNEQFF.

This clonotype was detected only a few times. The rearrangement links TRBV9 to TRBJ1-1, with D perhaps TRBD1 (5 bases). Germline values: CDR1 SGDLS, CDR2 YYNGEE. CDR3 length equals 16 residues. Trimming took 6 bases from V and 0 from J, leaving 18 bases between them. The CDR3 DNA reads TGTGCCAGCAAAGAGGGTGGGGGTGCCATGAACACTGAAGCTTTCTTT. Amino acid sequence: CASKEGGGAMNTEAFF.

This clonotype has at least ten counts. This rearrangement joins TRBV24-1 to TRBJ1-1, with a possible D match to TRBD1 (6 bases). Germline values: CDR1 KGHDR, CDR2 SFDVKD. This CDR3 region has 13 residues. With 2 bases removed from V and 5 bases from J, the gap between germline ends came to 8 bases. CDR3: CATSDSGETEAFF. The CDR3 DNA is TGTGCCACCAGTGATTCAGGGGAGACTGAAGCTTTCTTT.

Turning to this clonotype: One base away lies a much larger clone, so this may be a sequencing read error. The gene calls are TRBV2 and TRBJ2-2; TRBD2 matches at 10 bases. V lost 4 bases to trimming and J lost 3 bases; unmatched junction nucleotides: 2. Germline V gives CDR1 SNHLY, CDR2 FYNNEI. This CDR3 comprises 15 residues. This chain's CDR3 is CASSGLAGDTGELFF. The DNA for the CDR3 is TGTGCCAGCAGTGGGCTAGCGGGAGACACCGGGGAGCTGTTTTTT.

The rearrangement links TRBV11-2 to TRBJ2-1; D is unresolved. V was pared by 1 base and J by 3 bases, with 7 bases between. Germline V CDR1 and CDR2: SGHAT, FQNNGV. The CDR3 is 14 residues long. In DNA form, the CDR3 reads TGTGCCAGCAGCTTAGGGTCGGGCTACAATGAGCAGTTCTTC. Encoded protein: CASSLGSGYNEQFF.

This clonotype was counted at least ten times. The chain links TRBV12-3 or TRBV12-4 to TRBJ1-2; no definite D call. CDR3 length equals 13 residues. Trimming took off 3 bases at V and 8 bases at J, with 13 bases between the two ends. CDR3 residues: CASSFNVPKGYTF. CDR3 DNA: TGTGCCAGCAGTTTTAACGTTCCCAAAGGCTACACCTTC.

This clonotype was found a few times. This chain connects TRBV4-2 to TRBJ2-7; 9 positions match TRBD2. J was trimmed by 2 bases and V by 0 bases; bases with no gene match: 5. CDR3 length: 16 amino acids. Germline V gene lookup returns CDR1 LGHNA and CDR2 YNFKEQ. The CDR3 DNA is TGTGCCAGCAGCCAAGAAGTGGGACTAGCCACCTACGAGCAGTACTTC. It translates to CASSQEVGLATYEQYF.

The gene calls are TRBV30 and TRBJ2-7, with D possibly being TRBD1 (5 bases). The CDR3 covers 13 residues. V was pared by 1 base and J by 4 bases, with 11 bases between. CDR1 and CDR2 from the germline V gene are GTSNPN and SVGIG (reference sequence). The CDR3 is CAWSGAGPYEQYF. In DNA, the CDR3 is TGTGCCTGGAGTGGAGCAGGGCCGTACGAGCAGTACTTC.

The count of this clonotype is one. The chain employs TRBV6-2 or TRBV6-3 and TRBJ2-1, with D hard to call. Germline V lookup: CDR1 MNHEY, CDR2 SVGEGT. This CDR3 region has 13 residues. Trimming took off 11 bases at V and 5 bases at J, with 16 bases between the two ends. The CDR3 loop reads CACDIAPNNEQFF. The CDR3 region has the DNA TGTGCCTGCGACATAGCTCCCAACAATGAGCAGTTCTTC.

This clonotype appeared many times. The V gene is TRBV11-2, the J gene TRBJ2-7; tentative D call: TRBD1 (9 bases). Trimming took 4 bases from V and 2 from J, leaving 15 bases between them. This CDR3 spans 15 amino acids. From germline, CDR1 is SGHAT and CDR2 FQNNGV. The CDR3 loop reads CASSSGGDRAYEQYF. In DNA form, the CDR3 reads TGTGCCAGCAGCTCGGGGGGGGACAGGGCCTACGAGCAGTACTTC.

The chain carries TRBV20-1 and TRBJ2-4; D is possibly TRBD2 (6 bases). Trimming stripped 3 bases from V and 0 bases from J, with 12 bases between. The CDR3 runs 15 residues. The germline V gene encodes CDR1 DFQATT and CDR2 SNEGSKA (reference sequence). In DNA form, the CDR3 reads TGCAGTGCTAGGCCTAGCGACATAGCCAAAAACATTCAGTACTTC. Translated, it gives CSARPSDIAKNIQYF.

V usage is TRBV30 and J usage is TRBJ1-4; TRBD1 matches 8 bases. The germline V gene encodes CDR1 GTSNPN and CDR2 SVGIG (reference sequence). Trimming removed 5 bases from V and 7 bases from J; junction bases left unmatched: 9. The CDR3 totals 14 residues. The CDR3 nucleotides are TGTGCCTGGCTCCGGACAGGGAAGGGTGAAAAACTGTTTTTT. It codes for CAWLRTGKGEKLFF.

The chain employs TRBV19 and TRBJ1-4; 8 nucleotides align to TRBD1. This CDR3 region has 14 residues. Germline CDR1 is LNHDA and CDR2 is SQIVND (reference sequence). V dropped 4 bases and J dropped 8; count of bases not matched to a gene: 6. The CDR3, as DNA: TGTGCCAGTAGTAGAGGACAGGGAGGGGAAAAACTGTTTTTT. This gives the protein CASSRGQGGEKLFF.

This clonotype was counted at least ten times. The rearrangement joins TRBV18 to TRBJ2-7; 7 nucleotides align to TRBD2. The CDR3 runs to 14 residues. Germline lookup yields CDR1 KGHSH and CDR2 LQKENI. V shed 3 bases and J 5 bases; nucleotides not matched to a gene: 7. CDR3 loop: CASSPNAGADEQYF. The CDR3 bases are TGTGCCAGCTCACCGAATGCGGGAGCCGACGAGCAGTACTTC.

This clonotype was seen at least ten times. The genes are TRBV20-1 and TRBJ1-1; D is unresolved. This CDR3 is built from 13 residues. Germline CDR1 is DFQATT and CDR2 is SNEGSKA (reference sequence). Trimming left V 1 base short and J 5 bases short, with 11 bases between. The CDR3 nucleotides read TGCAGTGCTAGAGCCTTCCCCCGGACTGAAGCTTTCTTT. This encodes CSARAFPRTEAFF.

The V and J genes are TRBV2 and TRBJ2-7; unclear D gene. CDR1 and CDR2 from the germline V gene are SNHLY and FYNNEI. The CDR3 runs to 14 residues. Trimming left V 1 base short and J 6 bases short, with 13 bases between. The CDR3 coding sequence is TGTGCCAGCAGTGAAGAGGTCCTTAGCTCCGAGCAGTACTTC. This sequence encodes CASSEEVLSSEQYF.

With respect to this clonotype: A much larger clone lies a single base off, so this may be a read error. V usage is TRBV2 and J usage is TRBJ2-2, with D tentatively TRBD1 (6 bases). V dropped 8 bases and J dropped 0 bases, with 13 bases sitting between them. Germline loops: CDR1 SNHLY, CDR2 FYNNEI. This CDR3 region has 15 residues. The CDR3 here is CASGQQGTNTGELFF. The CDR3 region has the DNA TGTGCCAGCGGTCAACAGGGCACGAACACCGGGGAGCTGTTTTTT.

This clonotype has at least ten counts. V gene TRBV7-6 combines with J gene TRBJ1-2; TRBD1 matches at 7 bases. The length of the CDR3 is 13 residues. The germline gives CDR1 SGHVS, CDR2 FNYEAQ. Trimming removed 3 bases from V and 8 bases from J; junction bases left unmatched: 6. CDR3 protein: CASSLSGGRGYTF. CDR3 bases: TGTGCCAGCAGCTTGTCAGGGGGGAGGGGCTACACCTTC. Looking up the rest from reference TRBV7-6 and TRBJ1-2 gives the full variable domain: GAGVSQSPRYKVTKRGQDVALRCDPISGHVSLYWYRQALGQGPEFLTYFNYEAQQDKSGLPNDRFSAERPEGSISTLTIQRTEQRDSAMYRCASSLSGGRGYTFGSGTRLTVV.

This clonotype was counted many times. The chain carries TRBV12-3 or TRBV12-4 and TRBJ2-7, with a weak D call TRBD2 (6 bases). The CDR3 contains 15 residues. The V gene lost 0 bases and the J gene lost 4 bases, with 13 bases spanning the gap. As DNA, the CDR3 is TGTGCCAGCAGTTTAGCTGGCGGAGGGGTTTACGAGCAGTACTTC. It is translated as CASSLAGGGVYEQYF.

This clonotype has ten or more counts. This sequence joins TRBV11-2 and TRBJ2-1, with 7 bases aligning to TRBD2. Unmatched junction bases numbered 7, after V lost 5 bases and J lost 0 bases. This CDR3 spans 16 amino acids. In germline, CDR1 is SGHAT, CDR2 FQNNGV. The CDR3 nucleotides are TGTGCCAGCAGCCAACTAGCGACCCTCTCCTACAATGAGCAGTTCTTC. Translating gives CASSQLATLSYNEQFF.

CDR3 nucleotides: TGTGCCAGCAGTTTAGTCGTTCCGGCACTGTTTTTT. Its translation is CASSLVVPALFF. The genes are TRBV12-3 or TRBV12-4 and TRBJ1-4, with no clear D. Trimming took off 1 base at V and 13 bases at J, with 10 bases between the two ends. The CDR3 is made up of 12 amino acids.

This clonotype was recorded at least ten times. The rearrangement links TRBV3-1 to TRBJ2-3; D call uncertain. CDR3 size: 15 residues. Trimming took off 0 bases at V and 0 bases at J, with 7 bases between the two ends. CDR1 and CDR2 (germline): LGHDT, YNNKEL (reference sequence). As DNA, the CDR3 is TGTGCCAGCAGCCAAGACCTAACTAGCACAGATACGCAGTATTTT. Translated: CASSQDLTSTDTQYF.

This clonotype has at least ten counts. The CDR3 sequence: CASSSGQGPILQYF. The CDR3 region has the DNA TGTGCCAGCAGTAGCGGACAGGGGCCAATCCTCCAGTACTTC. V and J are TRBV6-2 or TRBV6-3 and TRBJ2-5; TRBD1 matches 9 bases. The CDR3 consists of 14 residues. J lost 10 bases, V lost 5 bases, and 11 bases had no gene match. CDR1 is MNHEY and CDR2 is SVGEGT in the germline V gene.

This clonotype was picked up many times. The chain joins TRBV28 to TRBJ2-3, with D unclear. Germline CDR1 MDHEN, CDR2 SYDVKM. The V gene lost 8 bases and the J gene lost 6 bases, with 12 bases spanning the gap. The CDR3 sequence is 12 residues long. CDR3 protein: CASHHPPDTQYF. In DNA, the CDR3 is TGTGCCAGCCACCACCCTCCCGATACGCAGTATTTT.

This clonotype was picked up many times. The chain carries TRBV11-3 and TRBJ2-6; possible D gene TRBD2, 5 bases. V lost 2 bases, J lost 4 bases, and 9 bases lay in between. Germline values: CDR1 SGHNT, CDR2 YENEEA. The CDR3 is made up of 15 amino acids. The CDR3 DNA reads as TGTGCCAGCAGCTTACTCGGGGAAGGGGCCAACGTCCTGACTTTC. Translating it yields CASSLLGEGANVLTF.

This clonotype was found many times. This sequence joins TRBV4-2 and TRBJ2-1; TRBD2 agrees at 8 bases. V lost 1 base and J lost 4; bases outside the gene matches: 9. Germline V gene lookup returns CDR1 LGHNA and CDR2 YNFKEQ. This CDR3 spans 17 amino acids. The CDR3 loop is CASSQVAAGELYNEQFF. The DNA of the CDR3 is TGTGCCAGCAGCCAAGTGGCAGCGGGAGAGCTGTACAATGAGCAGTTCTTC.

V is TRBV19 and J is TRBJ2-7; 11 bases align to TRBD2. Losses at the gene ends were 6 bases for V and 0 bases for J; bases not matched to a gene: 4. Germline loops: CDR1 LNHDA, CDR2 SQIVND (reference sequence). The CDR3 has 15 residues. As DNA, the CDR3 is TGTGCCAGTAGCCAGGGACTAGCGGCCTCCTACGAGCAGTACTTC. Translation: CASSQGLAASYEQYF.